This TCR beta chain appears in the sequencing data of a study of vaccination effects on CD4 cells after COVID-19. Study results and caveats: Marked clonal contraction was seen in infection- and vaccine-induced clones late after vaccination.

Within the ViraFEST assay, antigen-specific CD4+ T cells underwent expansion with viral peptide pools prior to sequencing. The authors isolated CD4+ T cells after around nine days of culture. Convalescent patients had PCR-confirmed SARS-CoV-2 infection between March and December 2020. V dropped 3 bases and J dropped 4 bases, with 12 bases sitting between them. This CDR3 has 14 residues. Per germline, CDR1 KGHSH and CDR2 LQKENI. On this clone: The antigen is unknown.

The data were produced by immunoSEQ multiplex PCR, yet TCRdb's version contains in-frame clones alone and is incomplete. The table shows around 47,000 clones, with about three quarters occurring only once. The receptor's source is a human donor who had a prior SARS-CoV-2 infection. This specimen was CD4+ T cells from PBMCs cultured with a peptide pool, taken before COVID-19 vaccination. The chain is built from TRBV18 and TRBJ2-5; TRBD1 or TRBD2 may be the D gene (5 bases each). The CDR3 sequence is CASSPSRGSETQYF. CDR3 nucleotide sequence: TGTGCCAGCTCACCTTCGAGGGGTTCAGAGACCCAGTACTTC.